These T cell receptor beta chains were read from a single sample in a study of identical twins. TCRdb analysed the 5' RACE reads with MiXCR anew, one entry per CDR3 protein. The repertoire holds around 370,000 distinct CDR3 sequences, with approximately 8.7% as singletons. Sequencing used naive T cells sorted from blood. These receptors came from a woman in her forties or fifties in good health. Each CDR3 is given with its conserved first and last residue. A D gene is named only where the DNA matches it firmly. Rows may omit the clone size; those that give it use once, few, many or a size class.

j_gene	v_gene	d_gene	abundance	CDR3aa	CDR3nt
TRBJ1-6	TRBV20-1	.	.	CSARDHGESALHF	TGCAGTGCTAGAGATCATGGGGAATCGGCCCTCCACTTT
TRBJ2-5	TRBV6-2/TRBV6-3	.	.	CANSYSRAGFEETQYF	TGTGCCAACAGTTACTCGAGGGCAGGCTTTGAAGAGACCCAGTACTTC
TRBJ2-5	TRBV5-1	TRBD2	.	CASSLLGAASGRASVFQETQYF	TGCGCCAGCAGCTTGTTGGGCGCCGCTAGCGGGAGGGCCAGTGTATTCCAAGAGACCCAGTACTTC
TRBJ1-1	TRBV5-1	.	many	CASSPGLNTEAFF	TGCGCCAGCAGCCCTGGACTGAACACTGAAGCTTTCTTT
TRBJ2-1	TRBV9	.	.	CASSVESGSYNEQFF	TGTGCCAGCAGCGTCGAGAGCGGTTCCTACAATGAGCAGTTCTTC
TRBJ2-3	TRBV20-1	TRBD2	many	CSAPGLAGGSTSTDTQYF	TGCAGTGCCCCGGGACTAGCGGGAGGGTCTACTAGCACAGATACGCAGTATTTT
TRBJ2-5	TRBV29-1	.	.	CSIGPGTETQYF	TGCAGCATTGGTCCCGGGACGGAGACCCAGTACTTC
TRBJ2-5	TRBV25-1	TRBD2	.	CASSEAGGPTETQYF	TGTGCCAGCAGTGAAGCGGGAGGGCCTACGGAGACCCAGTACTTC
TRBJ1-1	TRBV5-1	.	few	CASSPSSQNTEAFF	TGCGCCAGCAGCCCCTCCAGCCAGAACACTGAAGCTTTCTTT
TRBJ2-2	TRBV12-3/TRBV12-4	.	few	CASSRPGLNTGELFF	TGTGCCAGCAGCCGACCCGGTTTGAACACCGGGGAGCTGTTTTTT
TRBJ2-1	TRBV12-3/TRBV12-4	TRBD1	many	CASNQGHRGSYNEQFF	TGTGCCAGCAACCAGGGACACAGGGGCTCCTACAATGAGCAGTTCTTC
TRBJ1-3	TRBV7-8	TRBD1	few	CASSLDRGSGNTIYF	TGTGCCAGCAGCTTGGACAGGGGGTCTGGAAACACCATATATTTT
TRBJ2-1	TRBV4-1	.	few	CASSHPGDLRRVGQFF	TGCGCCAGCAGCCACCCGGGGGACTTGCGGAGGGTTGGGCAGTTCTTC
TRBJ2-3	TRBV11-2	.	few	CASSWGRRGTDTQYF	TGTGCCAGCAGCTGGGGGCGGAGGGGCACAGATACGCAGTATTTT
TRBJ2-5	TRBV20-1	TRBD2	.	CSAREKREWRETQYF	TGCAGTGCTAGAGAGAAGCGGGAGTGGCGTGAGACCCAGTACTTC
TRBJ2-5	TRBV9	TRBD2	.	CASSVGEGRETQYF	TGTGCCAGCAGCGTAGGGGAGGGGCGGGAGACCCAGTACTTC